Below, one T cell receptor beta chain is given with its context. The cohort comprised adults aged roughly 18 to 95 years residing in around 25 US areas. Someone with COVID-19 had been met by exposed participants within 2 weeks before study entry. The assay was immunoSEQ multiplex PCR, and TCRdb's table has in-frame clones only and misses some. The profile shows a few hundred thousand clones, 70% to 90% of them singletons. The sample comes from a study of blood T cell repertoires in COVID-19. Study context: The United States, Italy and Spain provided the acute and convalescent COVID-19 samples.

V lost 1 base and J lost 6; bases outside the gene matches: 1. Per germline, CDR1 SGHVS and CDR2 FQNEAQ. CDR3 length: 14 residues. This chain joins TRBV7-8 and TRBJ2-4; 9 bases are a match to TRBD1. This TCR was recovered from a woman aged 45-59 years who had been exposed to COVID-19. The sample consisted of PBMCs or T cells enriched from blood (not recorded which). The DNA of the CDR3 is TGTGCCAGCAGCTTAGGGGACAGGGTAAACATTCAGTACTTC. Translated, it gives CASSLGDRVNIQYF.